The clone carrying this T cell receptor (beta chain) was counted a few times. Its target is unknown. This entry comes from a study of T cells in Graves' hyperthyroidism and ophthalmopathy. Study-level points and caveats: A model of 13 V-J pairs discriminated ophthalmopathy from stable hyperthyroidism.

The CDR3 is 15 amino acids. CDR1 is SGHDT and CDR2 is YYEEEE in the germline V gene. Losses at the gene ends were 3 bases for V and 8 bases for J; bases not matched to a gene: 11. The study enrolled patients aged 18 to 65 with newly diagnosed hyperthyroidism of under 2 months' duration. Patients were excluded for uncontrolled infection, other autoimmune disease, pregnancy or lactation. TCR beta CDR3 regions were amplified from RNA transcripts. First-round RT-PCR of the TCR CDR3 relied on the HTBI primer set. MiXCR, run by TCRdb on the multiplex PCR reads, gives a single entry per CDR3 protein. The data show roughly 420,000 distinct CDR3 sequences, 15% to 18% seen once.

The gene calls are TRBV5-6 and TRBJ1-2, with 9 bases that match TRBD1. This receptor was identified in a woman under 30 with Graves' hyperthyroidism. Sequencing was performed on blood. The CDR3 here is CASSSRDRALRGYTF. The CDR3 coding sequence is TGTGCCAGCAGCTCCCGGGACAGGGCCCTGAGGGGCTACACCTTC. Together with reference TRBV5-6 and TRBJ1-2, the CDR3 gives the full variable domain: DAGVTQSPTHLIKTRGQQVTLRCSPKSGHDTVSWYQQALGQGPQFIFQYYEEEERQRGNFPDRFSGHQFPNYSSELNVNALLLGDSALYLCASSSRDRALRGYTFGSGTRLTVV.